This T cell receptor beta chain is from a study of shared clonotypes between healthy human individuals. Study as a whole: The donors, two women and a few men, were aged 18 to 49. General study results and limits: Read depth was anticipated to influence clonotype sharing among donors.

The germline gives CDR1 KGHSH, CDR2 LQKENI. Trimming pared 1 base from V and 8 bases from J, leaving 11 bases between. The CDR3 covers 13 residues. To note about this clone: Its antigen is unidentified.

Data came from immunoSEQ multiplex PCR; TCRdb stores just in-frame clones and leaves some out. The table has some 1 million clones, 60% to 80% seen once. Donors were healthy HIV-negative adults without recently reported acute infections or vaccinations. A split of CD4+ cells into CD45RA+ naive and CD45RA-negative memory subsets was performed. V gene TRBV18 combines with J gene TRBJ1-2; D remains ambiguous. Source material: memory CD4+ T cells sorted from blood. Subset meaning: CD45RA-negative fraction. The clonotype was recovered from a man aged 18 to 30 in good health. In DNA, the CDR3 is TGTGCCAGCTCACCACGGCAGGCGGAGGGCTACACCTTC. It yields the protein CASSPRQAEGYTF.